A selection of T cell receptor beta chains follows, all from one sample in a study of T-cell reconstitution after alpha-beta-depleted transplantation in children. TCRdb reanalysed the PCR reads using MiXCR and keeps one entry per CDR3 protein. Among roughly 790,000 distinct CDR3 sequences listed, 16% were seen once. Sequenced here: PBMCs, mostly from graft donor cells, sampled 360 days after TCRalphabeta/CD19-depleted stem cell transplant. These receptors were obtained from a male patient aged 10 to 17 who had a stem cell transplant for acute lymphoblastic leukemia, so the T cells may come from the graft donor. The CDR3 runs from the conserved cysteine through the conserved F or W. D genes are given only for firm matches. Some rows have no size entry. The others give once, few or many, or a class for an expanded clone.

clone_size d_call j_call v_call cdr3_nt cdr3_aa
many - TRBJ2-3 TRBV5-1 TGCGCCAGCAGCTTGGGGGCCCCAGATACGCAGTATTTT CASSLGAPDTQYF
- - TRBJ2-1 TRBV4-1 TGCGCCAGCAGCCAAGATGGAGGGGGACCAGCCTCCTACAATGAGCAGTTCTTC CASSQDGGGPASYNEQFF
- TRBD2 TRBJ2-1 TRBV4-1 TGCGCCAGCAGCCGGAAGCGGGATTCATGGGGGGTTGAGCAGTTCTTC CASSRKRDSWGVEQFF
- TRBD2 TRBJ2-2 TRBV2 TGTGCGAGCGAGCGGGAGGCGGACACCGGGGAGCTGTTTTTT CASEREADTGELFF
few - TRBJ1-4 TRBV3-1 TGTGCCAGCAGCCAAGAGTGCGAGACTAATGAAAAACTGTTTTTT CASSQECETNEKLFF
- - TRBJ1-5 TRBV5-1 TGCGCCAGTCTAGCAGGACCACGCATCAATCAGCCCCAGCATTTT CASLAGPRINQPQHF
- TRBD2 TRBJ2-7 TRBV9 TGTGCCAGCAGCGTAGCTCCGAGACTAGCAGGCGAGCAGTACTTC CASSVAPRLAGEQYF
many TRBD1 TRBJ2-7 TRBV12-3/TRBV12-4 TGTGCCAGCAGTTCCGGGACAGGGATCTACGAGCAGTACTTC CASSSGTGIYEQYF
- TRBD1 TRBJ1-5 TRBV6-1 TGTGCCAGCAGTGGGACAGGGAGGCAGCCCCAGCATTTT CASSGTGRQPQHF
- - TRBJ1-2 TRBV20-1 TGCAGTGCTCTCAACTATGGCTACACCTTC CSALNYGYTF
few TRBD1 TRBJ2-1 TRBV6-5 TGTGCCAGCAGTTACGCAGCCGAACCACAGGGGTTTGGAGACAATGAGCAGTTCTTC CASSYAAEPQGFGDNEQFF
- - TRBJ1-6 TRBV27 TGTGCCAGCAGTTACCAGGTGGCCTATAATTCACCCCTCCACTTT CASSYQVAYNSPLHF
few TRBD1 TRBJ2-7 TRBV27 TGTGCCAGCCACGGAGGGGTCGGACAGGGGAAATACGAGCAGTACTTC CASHGGVGQGKYEQYF
few - TRBJ2-7 TRBV6-5 TGTGCCAGCAGTTACTCGCGTCTCTGGCCCTACGAGCAGTACTTC CASSYSRLWPYEQYF
- TRBD1 TRBJ1-1 TRBV18 TGTGCCAGCTCACCACCTAAGGGGACAGAAACTGAAGCTTTCTTT CASSPPKGTETEAFF
once - TRBJ2-3 TRBV29-1 TGCAGCGTTGAACCGCGCGGGTTCACAGATACGCAGTATTTT CSVEPRGFTDTQYF
few - TRBJ2-1 TRBV3-1 TGTGCCAGCAGCCCTATAGTTGATCACTCCTACAATGAGCAGTTCTTC CASSPIVDHSYNEQFF
few - TRBJ2-1 TRBV18 TGTGCCAGCTCACCACTTCGGGACACTGGCTACAATGAGCAGTTCTTC CASSPLRDTGYNEQFF
- - TRBJ1-6 TRBV12-3/TRBV12-4 TGTGCCAGCAGGCGCAGTAGGGAAAGGTCACCCCTCCACTTT CASRRSRERSPLHF
few - TRBJ1-4 TRBV7-6 TGTGCCAGCAGCCCCGGTGTCTTGGAAGGGGTTAATGAAAAACTGTTTTTT CASSPGVLEGVNEKLFF
- TRBD2 TRBJ2-3 TRBV11-1 TGTGCCAGCAGTTCCGGGACTAGCGCGAGCGGGCTCACAGATACGCAGTATTTT CASSSGTSASGLTDTQYF
few - TRBJ2-5 TRBV20-1 TGCAGTGCCACCCCCAACTACCAAGAGACCCAGTACTTC CSATPNYQETQYF
- - TRBJ2-5 TRBV6-1 TGTGCCAGCAGTAAAGGGTTCGAGACCCAGTACTTC CASSKGFETQYF
- TRBD1 TRBJ1-2 TRBV10-3 TGTGCCATCAGTGAGTCCCCCACAGGGGAGGTTAACTATGGCTACACCTTC CAISESPTGEVNYGYTF
- TRBD2 TRBJ2-3 TRBV5-5 TGTGCCAGCAGCTGGGGGTTTGCGGGAGAGTACACAGATACGCAGTATTTT CASSWGFAGEYTDTQYF
- - TRBJ1-1 TRBV6-5 TGTGCCAGCAGTTACTCGACGCGACACATGAACACTGAAGCTTTCTTT CASSYSTRHMNTEAFF
- TRBD2 TRBJ2-7 TRBV4-1 TGCGCCAGCGGTTGGAGGACTAGCGGGCCCGGCTACGAGCAGTACTTC CASGWRTSGPGYEQYF
- - TRBJ1-1 TRBV11-2 TGTGCCAGCATCGCTCCCTGGAAGGCTGAAGCTTTCTTT CASIAPWKAEAFF
many TRBD2 TRBJ2-1 TRBV6-1 TGTGCCAGCAGTCGGATTAGCGGGGGACTTTACAATGAGCAGTTCTTC CASSRISGGLYNEQFF
once TRBD2 TRBJ2-1 TRBV4-2 TGTGCCAGCAGCCAGGGGGGGGACCAGAATGAGCAGTTCTTC CASSQGGDQNEQFF
few - TRBJ2-5 TRBV15 TGTGCCACCAGCAGATCGAGGGGAGAGACCCAGTACTTC CATSRSRGETQYF
- TRBD1 TRBJ1-1 TRBV29-1 TGCAGCTTGCGACAGGGGGATTTCACTGAAGCTTTCTTT CSLRQGDFTEAFF
many - TRBJ2-5 TRBV7-3 TGTGCCAGCAGCTTAGGCGGAGGAGGGCAAGAGACCCAGTACTTC CASSLGGGGQETQYF
few TRBD1 TRBJ2-1 TRBV11-1 TGTGCCGCGCTATCCGGGACAGGCCCAATCGTTTCCTACAATGAGCAGTTCTTC CAALSGTGPIVSYNEQFF
many - TRBJ1-1 TRBV27 TGTGCCAGCAGTTTAGTGGGCAGTCTTAACACTGAAGCTTTCTTT CASSLVGSLNTEAFF
- - TRBJ1-1 TRBV29-1 TGCAGCGCCAAGACAGCCATGAACACTGAAGCTTTCTTT CSAKTAMNTEAFF
few - TRBJ2-7 TRBV18 TGTGCCAGCTCACAGGAAACGGTACTCACTACCTACGAGCAGTACTTC CASSQETVLTTYEQYF
- - TRBJ2-5 TRBV24-1 TGTGCCACCAGTGATTTTACAATGGCAGAGCGCCAGGAGACCCAGTACTTC CATSDFTMAERQETQYF
many TRBD1 TRBJ1-1 TRBV9 TGTGCCAGCAGCGATGCGGACAGGGGGCGGAACACTGAAGCTTTCTTT CASSDADRGRNTEAFF
- - TRBJ2-7 TRBV19 TGTGCCAGTAAGGCGCGATTCACCTACGAGCAGTACTTC CASKARFTYEQYF
many - TRBJ2-3 TRBV5-4 TGTGCCAGCAGCTTAGTCGTAGCGGGCACAGATACGCAGTATTTT CASSLVVAGTDTQYF
- - TRBJ2-2 TRBV29-1 TGCAGCGTTCGTACAGGGCACACCGGGGAGCTGTTTTTT CSVRTGHTGELFF
- - TRBJ2-1 TRBV15 TGTGCCACCAGCAGAGTCTGGGATGGAAGGAATGAGCAGTTCTTC CATSRVWDGRNEQFF
- TRBD1 TRBJ1-2 TRBV29-1 TGCAGCGCCTTACAGGGGATAGTGGGTGGCTACACCTTC CSALQGIVGGYTF
- - TRBJ2-5 TRBV20-1 TGCAGTGCTGGGGCCGTCAACCAAGAGACCCAGTACTTC CSAGAVNQETQYF
- - TRBJ2-5 TRBV27 TGTGCCAGCAGTATATCTATGGGCGGACAAGAGACCCAGTACTTC CASSISMGGQETQYF
- - TRBJ2-3 TRBV23-1 TGCGCCAGCAGTCAATCGGGTGGGGGTAAAAGCACAGATACGCAGTATTTT CASSQSGGGKSTDTQYF
few - TRBJ2-7 TRBV4-1 TGCGCCAGCAGTGATTACGGGAGCTCCTACGAGCAGTACTTC CASSDYGSSYEQYF
few - TRBJ1-5 TRBV4-2 TGTGCCAGCAGCCTTGGGACGACCCTGGAGCAGCCCCAGCATTTT CASSLGTTLEQPQHF
- TRBD2 TRBJ2-2 TRBV19 TGTGCCAGTAAACCACTAGCGAGAAAGGACACCGGGGAGCTGTTTTTT CASKPLARKDTGELFF
- - TRBJ2-7 TRBV18 TGTGCCAGCACACCGGGACTCGCCCAATACTCCTACGAGCAGTACTTC CASTPGLAQYSYEQYF
- TRBD1 TRBJ2-7 TRBV7-9 TGTGCCAGCAGCTTAGCCCTGACAGGGTACTCCTACGAGCAGTACTTC CASSLALTGYSYEQYF
few TRBD1 TRBJ1-2 TRBV18 TGTGCCAGCTCAACAAAAAACCGGGACAGGGTTGTTGTCCGTGGCTATGGCTACACCTTC CASSTKNRDRVVVRGYGYTF
- TRBD2 TRBJ2-1 TRBV5-1 TGCGCCAGCAGCTTGGGAACCCTAGCGGGCGGCTACAATGAGCAGTTCTTC CASSLGTLAGGYNEQFF